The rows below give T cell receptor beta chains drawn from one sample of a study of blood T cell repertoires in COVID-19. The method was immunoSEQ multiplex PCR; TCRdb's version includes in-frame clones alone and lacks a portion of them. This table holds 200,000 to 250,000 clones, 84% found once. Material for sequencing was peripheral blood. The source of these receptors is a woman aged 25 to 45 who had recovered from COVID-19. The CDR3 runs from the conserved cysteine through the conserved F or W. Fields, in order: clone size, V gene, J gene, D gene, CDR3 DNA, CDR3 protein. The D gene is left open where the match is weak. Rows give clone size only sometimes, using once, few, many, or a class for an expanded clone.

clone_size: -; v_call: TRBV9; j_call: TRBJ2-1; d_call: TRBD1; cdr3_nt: TGTGCCAGCAGCACCGGGACAGGGGGCTTCTATGAGCAGTTCTTC; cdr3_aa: CASSTGTGGFYEQFF
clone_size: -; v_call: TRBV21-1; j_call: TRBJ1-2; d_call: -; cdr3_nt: TGTGCCAGCACCCTGGGCTCTACCTGTAACTATGGCTACACCTTC; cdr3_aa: CASTLGSTCNYGYTF
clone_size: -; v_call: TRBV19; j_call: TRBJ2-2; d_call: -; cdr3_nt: TGTGCCAGTAGTATCCCCCTAGGGGTAACCGGGGAGCTGTTTTTT; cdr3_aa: CASSIPLGVTGELFF
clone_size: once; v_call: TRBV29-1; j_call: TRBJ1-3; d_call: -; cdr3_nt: TGTGCCTACTCTGGAAACACCATATATTTT; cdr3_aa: CAYSGNTIYF
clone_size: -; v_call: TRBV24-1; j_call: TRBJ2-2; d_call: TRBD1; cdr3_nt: TGTGCCACCAGTCGGGACAGGGGAACCGGGGAGCTGTTTTTT; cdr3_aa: CATSRDRGTGELFF
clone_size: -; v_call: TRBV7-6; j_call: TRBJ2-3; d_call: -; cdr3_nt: TGTGCCAGCAGCCGGACTGGCCTAGTAGGGACAGATACGCAGTATTTT; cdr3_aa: CASSRTGLVGTDTQYF
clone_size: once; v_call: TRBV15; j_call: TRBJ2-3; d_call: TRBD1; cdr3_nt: TGTGCCACCAGCAGAGTGGGACAGGGGAGGCCAGATACGCAGTATTTT; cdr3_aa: CATSRVGQGRPDTQYF
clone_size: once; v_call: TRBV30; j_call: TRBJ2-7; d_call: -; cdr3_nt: TGTGCCTGGAGTGTTTTGAGGTACGAGCAGTACTTC; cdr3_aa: CAWSVLRYEQYF
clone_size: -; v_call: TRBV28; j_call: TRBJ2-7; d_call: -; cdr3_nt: TGTGCCAGCAGTTTCGGGACACCACAACCCTACGAGCAGTACTTC; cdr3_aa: CASSFGTPQPYEQYF
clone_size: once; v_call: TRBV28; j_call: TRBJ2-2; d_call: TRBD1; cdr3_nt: TGTGCCAGCAGTTCCGCACAGGGGAAGGGTACCGGGGAGCTGTTTTTT; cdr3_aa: CASSSAQGKGTGELFF
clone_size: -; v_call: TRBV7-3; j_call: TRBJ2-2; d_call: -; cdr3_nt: TGTGCCAGCAGCTTACCCCTAACCGGGGAGCTGTTTTTT; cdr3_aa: CASSLPLTGELFF